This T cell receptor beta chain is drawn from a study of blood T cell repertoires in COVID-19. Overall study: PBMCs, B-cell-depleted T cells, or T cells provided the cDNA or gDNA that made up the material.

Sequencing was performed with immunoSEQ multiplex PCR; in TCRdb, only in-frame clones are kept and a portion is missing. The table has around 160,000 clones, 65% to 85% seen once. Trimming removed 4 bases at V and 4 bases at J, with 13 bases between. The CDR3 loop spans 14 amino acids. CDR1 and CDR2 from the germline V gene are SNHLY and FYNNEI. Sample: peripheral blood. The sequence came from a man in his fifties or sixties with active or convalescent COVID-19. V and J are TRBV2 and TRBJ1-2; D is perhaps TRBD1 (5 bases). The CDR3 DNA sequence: TGTGCCAGCAGTGTGGGACTTCGCGCCTATGGCTACACCTTC. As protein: CASSVGLRAYGYTF.